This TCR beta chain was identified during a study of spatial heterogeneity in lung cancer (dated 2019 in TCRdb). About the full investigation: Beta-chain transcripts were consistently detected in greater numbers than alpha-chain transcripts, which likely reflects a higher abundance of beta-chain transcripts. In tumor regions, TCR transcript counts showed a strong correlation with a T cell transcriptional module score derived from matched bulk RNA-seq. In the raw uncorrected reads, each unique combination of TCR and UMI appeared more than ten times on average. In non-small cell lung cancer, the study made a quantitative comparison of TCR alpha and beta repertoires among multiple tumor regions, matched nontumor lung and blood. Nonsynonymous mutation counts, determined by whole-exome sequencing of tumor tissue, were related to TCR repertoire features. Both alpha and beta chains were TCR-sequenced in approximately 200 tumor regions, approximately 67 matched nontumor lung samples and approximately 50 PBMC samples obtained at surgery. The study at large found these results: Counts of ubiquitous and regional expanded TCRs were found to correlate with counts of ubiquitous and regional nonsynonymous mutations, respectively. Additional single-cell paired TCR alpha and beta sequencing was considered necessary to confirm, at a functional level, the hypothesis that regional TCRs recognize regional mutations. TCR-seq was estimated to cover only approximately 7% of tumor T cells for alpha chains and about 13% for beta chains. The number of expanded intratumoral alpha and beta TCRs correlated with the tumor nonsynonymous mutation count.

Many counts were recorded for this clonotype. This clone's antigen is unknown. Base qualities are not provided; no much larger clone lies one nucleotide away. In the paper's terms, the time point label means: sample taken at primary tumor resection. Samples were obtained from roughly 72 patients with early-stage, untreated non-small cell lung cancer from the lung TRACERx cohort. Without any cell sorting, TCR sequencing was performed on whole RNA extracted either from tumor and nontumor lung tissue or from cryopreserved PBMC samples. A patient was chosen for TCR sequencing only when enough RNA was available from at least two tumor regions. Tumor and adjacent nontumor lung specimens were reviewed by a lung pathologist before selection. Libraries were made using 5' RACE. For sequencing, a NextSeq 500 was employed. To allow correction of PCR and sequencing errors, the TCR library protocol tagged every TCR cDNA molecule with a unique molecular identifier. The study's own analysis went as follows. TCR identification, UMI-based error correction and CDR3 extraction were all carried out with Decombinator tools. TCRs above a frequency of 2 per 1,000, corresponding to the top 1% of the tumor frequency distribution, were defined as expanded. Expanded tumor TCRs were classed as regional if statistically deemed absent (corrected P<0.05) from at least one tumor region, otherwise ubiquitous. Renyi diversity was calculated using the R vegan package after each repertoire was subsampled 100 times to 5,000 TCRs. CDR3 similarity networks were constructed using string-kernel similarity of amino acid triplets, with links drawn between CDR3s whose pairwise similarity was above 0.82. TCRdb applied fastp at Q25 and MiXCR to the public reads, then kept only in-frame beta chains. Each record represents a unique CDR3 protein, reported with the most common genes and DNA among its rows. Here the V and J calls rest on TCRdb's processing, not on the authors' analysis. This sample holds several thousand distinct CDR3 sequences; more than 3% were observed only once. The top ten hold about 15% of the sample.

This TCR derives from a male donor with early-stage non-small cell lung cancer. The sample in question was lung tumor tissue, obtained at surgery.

The DNA is as follows: TGTGCCAGCAGTTCCGGATGGCAGCCCCAGCATTTT. It encodes CASSSGWQPQHF. The chain was built from TRBV28 and TRBJ1-5; no confident D gene assignment can be made. Including the terminal cysteine and phenylalanine, the CDR3 comprises 12 residues. Here the CDR3 DNA is all that survives: 36 bases in frame from base 1. The CDR1 and CDR2 encoded by the germline V gene are MDHEN and SYDVKM. V was cut back by 4 bases and J by 7 bases, leaving a gap of 8 bases between them.